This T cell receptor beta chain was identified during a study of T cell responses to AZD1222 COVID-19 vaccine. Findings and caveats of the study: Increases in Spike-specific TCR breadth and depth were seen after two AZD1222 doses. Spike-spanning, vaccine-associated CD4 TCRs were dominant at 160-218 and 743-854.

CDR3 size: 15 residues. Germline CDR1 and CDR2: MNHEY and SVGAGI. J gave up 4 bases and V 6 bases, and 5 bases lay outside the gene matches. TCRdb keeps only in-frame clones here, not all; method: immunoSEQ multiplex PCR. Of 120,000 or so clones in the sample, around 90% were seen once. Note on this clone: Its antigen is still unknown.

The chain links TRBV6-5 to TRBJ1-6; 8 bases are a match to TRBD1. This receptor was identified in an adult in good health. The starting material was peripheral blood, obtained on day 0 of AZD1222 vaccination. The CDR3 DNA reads TGTGCCAGCAGCGGACAGGGCCTATATAATTCACCCCTCCACTTT. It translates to CASSGQGLYNSPLHF.